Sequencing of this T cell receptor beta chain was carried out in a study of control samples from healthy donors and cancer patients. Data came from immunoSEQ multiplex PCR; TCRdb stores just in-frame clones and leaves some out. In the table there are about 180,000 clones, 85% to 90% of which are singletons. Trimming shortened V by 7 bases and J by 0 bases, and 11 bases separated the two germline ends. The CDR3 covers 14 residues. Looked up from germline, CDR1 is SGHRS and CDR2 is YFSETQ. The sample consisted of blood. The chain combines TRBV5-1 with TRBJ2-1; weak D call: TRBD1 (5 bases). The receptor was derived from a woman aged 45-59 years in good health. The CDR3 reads CASAQVGSYNEQFF. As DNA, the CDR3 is TGCGCCAGCGCACAGGTGGGCTCCTACAATGAGCAGTTCTTC.